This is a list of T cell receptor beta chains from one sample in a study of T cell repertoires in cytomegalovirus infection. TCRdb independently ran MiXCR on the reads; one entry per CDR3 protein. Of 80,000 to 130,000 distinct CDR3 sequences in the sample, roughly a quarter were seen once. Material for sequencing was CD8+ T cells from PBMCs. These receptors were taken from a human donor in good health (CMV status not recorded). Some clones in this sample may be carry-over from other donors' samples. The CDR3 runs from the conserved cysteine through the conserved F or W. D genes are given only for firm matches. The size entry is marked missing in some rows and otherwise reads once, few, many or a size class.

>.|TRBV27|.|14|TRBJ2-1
TGTGCCAGCAGTCTCGCCCCTGCTTACAATGAGCAGTTCTTC
CASSLAPAYNEQFF
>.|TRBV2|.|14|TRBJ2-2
TGTGCCAGCAGTGGGAAGGGGAACACCGGGGAGCTGTTTTTT
CASSGKGNTGELFF
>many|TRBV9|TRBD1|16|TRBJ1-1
TGTGCCAGCAGGGACACCTCAGGGGGCGATTTTACTGAAGCTTTCTTT
CASRDTSGGDFTEAFF
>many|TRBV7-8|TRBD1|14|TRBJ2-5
TGTGCCAGCAGCTCCAGGGGGCTGGAAGAGACCCAGTACTTC
CASSSRGLEETQYF
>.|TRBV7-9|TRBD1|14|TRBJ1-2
TGTGCCAGCAGCTCGGGACAGGGCGGCTATGGCTACACCTTC
CASSSGQGGYGYTF
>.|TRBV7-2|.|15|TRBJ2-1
TGTGCCAGCAGCTTAGTAGGGACACGGGGGGATGAGCAGTTCTTC
CASSLVGTRGDEQFF
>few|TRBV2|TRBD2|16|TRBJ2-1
TGTGCCAGCAGTGAAATAGCGGGAGTTGGGTACAATGAGCAGTTCTTC
CASSEIAGVGYNEQFF
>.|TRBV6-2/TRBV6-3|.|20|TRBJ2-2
TGTGCCAGCAGTTCGAAACAGCCCTCTTTCGGGTTCCCCCAAACCGGGGAGCTGTTTTTT
CASSSKQPSFGFPQTGELFF
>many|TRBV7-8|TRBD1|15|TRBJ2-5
TGTGCCAGCAGCGCGAGCGAGGACAGGGAAGAGACCCAGTACTTC
CASSASEDREETQYF
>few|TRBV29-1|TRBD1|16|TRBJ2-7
TGCAGCGTTGAAGTTCCGGACAGGGGGGGTTCCTACGAGCAGTACTTC
CSVEVPDRGGSYEQYF
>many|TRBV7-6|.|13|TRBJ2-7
TGTGCCAGCAGCTTAGGGCCCCTCTACGAGCAGTACTTC
CASSLGPLYEQYF
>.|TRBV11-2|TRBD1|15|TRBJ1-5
TGTGCCAGCAGCTTAACAGGGGGCGACAATCAGCCCCAGCATTTT
CASSLTGGDNQPQHF
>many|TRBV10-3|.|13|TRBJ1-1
TGTGCCATCAGGCTACGAGATAACACTGAAGCTTTCTTT
CAIRLRDNTEAFF
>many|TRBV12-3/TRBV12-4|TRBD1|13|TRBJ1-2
TGTGCCAGCAGCTGGACAGGGGACGGGTGGAGGACCTTC
CASSWTGDGWRTF
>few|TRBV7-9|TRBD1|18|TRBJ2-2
TGTGCCAGCAGCTCCATATCGCGGACAGGGAAGGACACCGGGGAGCTGTTTTTT
CASSSISRTGKDTGELFF
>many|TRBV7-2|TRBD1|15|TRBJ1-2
TGTGCCAGCGGGGGGACAGGGGGCCGGGTCGGCGGCTACACCTTC
CASGGTGGRVGGYTF
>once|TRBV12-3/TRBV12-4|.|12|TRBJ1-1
TGTGCCAGCCTGCTTGGGCCCACTGAAGCTTTCTTT
CASLLGPTEAFF
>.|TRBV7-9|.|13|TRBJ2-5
TGTGCCAGCAGCACCTGGACAGAAGAGACCCAGTACTTC
CASSTWTEETQYF
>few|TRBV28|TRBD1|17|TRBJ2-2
TGTGCCAGCAGTTTATACGGGACAGGGGCGGACACCGGGGAGCTGTTTTTT
CASSLYGTGADTGELFF
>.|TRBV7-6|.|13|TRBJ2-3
TGTGCCAGCAGCTTATACTGGACAGATACGCAGTATTTT
CASSLYWTDTQYF
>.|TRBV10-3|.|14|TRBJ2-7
TGTGCCATCAGTGAGACGATCCCGGGGGACGAGCAGTACTTC
CAISETIPGDEQYF
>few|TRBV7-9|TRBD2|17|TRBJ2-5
TGTGCCAGCAGCCCCGAGGTTCTAGCGGGAGGATTGGAGACCCAGTACTTC
CASSPEVLAGGLETQYF
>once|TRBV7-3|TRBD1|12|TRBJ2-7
TGTGCCAGCAGCCCCGGGACAGGGGAGCAGTACTTC
CASSPGTGEQYF
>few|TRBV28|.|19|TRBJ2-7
TGTGCCAGCAGTTTACCTTCACGAGTGGGGGGGGGGCAAGAGGACGAGCAGTACTTC
CASSLPSRVGGGQEDEQYF
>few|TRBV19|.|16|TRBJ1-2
TGTGCCAGTAGTAAGGGCCAGGTTAATCCGAACTATGGCTACACCTTC
CASSKGQVNPNYGYTF
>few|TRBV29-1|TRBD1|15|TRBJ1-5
TGCAGCGTTGAGGAAACGACAGGGGGGGATCAGCCCCAGCATTTT
CSVEETTGGDQPQHF
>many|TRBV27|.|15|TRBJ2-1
TGTGCCAGCAGCCATACAGGGAGCTCCTACAATGAGCAGTTCTTC
CASSHTGSSYNEQFF
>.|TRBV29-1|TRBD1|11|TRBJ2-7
TGCAGCGTTGAAGGGACAGGTGAGCAGTACTTC
CSVEGTGEQYF
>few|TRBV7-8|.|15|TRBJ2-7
TGTGCCAGCAGCTCTGGGGCTACAAAAGCGCACGAGCAGTACTTC
CASSSGATKAHEQYF
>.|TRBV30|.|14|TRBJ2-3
TGTGCCTGGATCAGGTCGGGAGTAGCAGATACGCAGTATTTT
CAWIRSGVADTQYF
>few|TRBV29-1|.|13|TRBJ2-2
TGCAGCGTTGAAGAGGGGAACGCCGGGGAGCTGTTTTTT
CSVEEGNAGELFF
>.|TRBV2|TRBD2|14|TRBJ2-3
TGTGCCTACTCTGGCGGGAGGGTAACAGATACGCAGTATTTT
CAYSGGRVTDTQYF
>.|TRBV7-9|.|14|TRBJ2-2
TGTGCCAGCAGCTTAGTTCTGAACACCGGGGAGCTGTTTTTT
CASSLVLNTGELFF
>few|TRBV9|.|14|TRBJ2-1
TGTGCCAGCAGCGGCCCCCAGATTGACAATGAGCAGTTCTTC
CASSGPQIDNEQFF
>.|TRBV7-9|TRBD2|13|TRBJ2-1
TGTGCCCGGGCGGGGGGCATGAACAATGAGCAGTTCTTC
CARAGGMNNEQFF